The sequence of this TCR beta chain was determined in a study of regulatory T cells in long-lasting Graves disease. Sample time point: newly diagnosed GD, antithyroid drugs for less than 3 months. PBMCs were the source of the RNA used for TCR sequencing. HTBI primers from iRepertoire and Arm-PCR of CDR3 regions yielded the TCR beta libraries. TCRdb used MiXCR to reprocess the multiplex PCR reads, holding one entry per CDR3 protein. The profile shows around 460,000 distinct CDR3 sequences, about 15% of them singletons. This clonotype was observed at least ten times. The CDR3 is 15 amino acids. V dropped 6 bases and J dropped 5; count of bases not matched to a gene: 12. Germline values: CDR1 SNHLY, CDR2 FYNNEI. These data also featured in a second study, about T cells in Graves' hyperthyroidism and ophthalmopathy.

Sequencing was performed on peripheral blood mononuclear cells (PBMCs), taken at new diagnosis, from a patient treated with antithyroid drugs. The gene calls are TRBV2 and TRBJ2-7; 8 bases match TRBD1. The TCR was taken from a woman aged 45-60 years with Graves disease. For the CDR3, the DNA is TGTGCCAGCAGCTCCGGACAGGGAGGCTTGGACGAGCAGTACTTC. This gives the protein CASSSGQGGLDEQYF.